This TCR beta chain is from a study of blood T cell repertoires in COVID-19. Across the study: Sample material is recorded as cDNA or gDNA derived from T cells, B-cell-depleted T cells, or PBMCs.

The CDR3 spans 16 residues. CDR1 is MDHEN, CDR2 SYDVKM, per germline. V trimming: 3 bases; J trimming: 2 bases; junction bases outside the gene matches: 5. This clone has only a few counts. Participants were aged about 18 to 100 years from 20 to 30 US areas. Allocation to cohorts depended on clinical history reported by the participants. In the source study's methods: Quantification of nucleated cells was approximated via reference gene primer amplification. Some clones are missing from TCRdb's copy, which holds only in-frame ones; the method was immunoSEQ multiplex PCR. V and J calls and clone size are copied from that table; D and trimming were computed from the DNA. The sample has fewer than 350,000 clones; less than 85% are singletons.

Specimen: PBMCs or T cells enriched from blood (not recorded which). The chain has TRBV28 and TRBJ2-4, with TRBD1 identical over 9 bases. The TCR sequence derives from a woman in her twenties or thirties who had been exposed to COVID-19. CDR3 region: CASSFPGQGTKNIQYF. CDR3 nucleotide sequence: TGTGCCAGCAGTTTCCCGGGACAGGGAACCAAAAACATTCAGTACTTC.